This T cell receptor (beta chain) stems from a study of shared clonotypes between healthy human individuals. Germline CDR1 LGHNA, CDR2 YSLEER. The CDR3 spans 16 residues. Trimming left V 0 bases short and J 0 bases short, with 9 bases between. HIV-negative, healthy adults without recent acute infections or vaccinations were the donors. The study ran the assay at deep level. Evenly divided among several immunoSEQ plates was the genomic DNA of each subset. Assay: immunoSEQ multiplex PCR; the TCRdb copy retains only in-frame clones and omits some. The table includes 450,000 to 650,000 clones, around three quarters detected once.

This TCR came from a woman in her 40s in good health. Some clones in this sample may be carry-over from other donors' samples. The V gene is TRBV4-3, the J gene TRBJ1-5; D remains ambiguous. The sequenced sample consisted of PBMCs. This CDR3 reads CASSQDYGISNQPQHF. CDR3 in DNA: TGCGCCAGCAGCCAAGATTACGGGATTAGCAATCAGCCCCAGCATTTT.